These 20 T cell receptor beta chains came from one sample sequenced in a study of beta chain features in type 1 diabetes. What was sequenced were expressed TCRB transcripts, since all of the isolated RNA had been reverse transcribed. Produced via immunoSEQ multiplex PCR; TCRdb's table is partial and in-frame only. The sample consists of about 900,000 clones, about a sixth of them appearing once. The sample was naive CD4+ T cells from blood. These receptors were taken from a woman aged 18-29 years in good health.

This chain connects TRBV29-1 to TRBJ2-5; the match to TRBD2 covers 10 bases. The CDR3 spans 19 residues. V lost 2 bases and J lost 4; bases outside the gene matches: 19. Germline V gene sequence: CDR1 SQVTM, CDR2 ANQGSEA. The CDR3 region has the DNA TGCAGCGTTGAACGTCTCCCCTATTTTGGGACTAGCGTACGAGAGACCCAGTACTTC. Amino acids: CSVERLPYFGTSVRETQYF.

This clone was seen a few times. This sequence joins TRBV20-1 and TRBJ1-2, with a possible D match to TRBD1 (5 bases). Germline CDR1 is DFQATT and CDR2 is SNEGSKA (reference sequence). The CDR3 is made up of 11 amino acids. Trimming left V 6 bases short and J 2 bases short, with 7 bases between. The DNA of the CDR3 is TGCAGTGCGACAGAAAACTATGGCTACACCTTC. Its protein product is CSATENYGYTF.

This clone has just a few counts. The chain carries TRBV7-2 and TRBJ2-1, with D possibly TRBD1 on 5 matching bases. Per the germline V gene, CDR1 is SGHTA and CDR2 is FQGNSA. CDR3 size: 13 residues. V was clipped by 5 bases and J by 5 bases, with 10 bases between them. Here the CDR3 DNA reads TGTGCCAGCAGCCCCTCCAGGGACAATGAGCAGTTCTTC. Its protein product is CASSPSRDNEQFF.

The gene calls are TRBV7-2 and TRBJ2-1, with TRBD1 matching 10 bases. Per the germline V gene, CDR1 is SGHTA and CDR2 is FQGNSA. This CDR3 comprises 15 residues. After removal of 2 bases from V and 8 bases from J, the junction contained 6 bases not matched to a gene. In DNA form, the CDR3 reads TGTGCCAGCAGCTTATGGGGGACAGGGGACGATGAGCAGTTCTTC. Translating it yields CASSLWGTGDDEQFF.

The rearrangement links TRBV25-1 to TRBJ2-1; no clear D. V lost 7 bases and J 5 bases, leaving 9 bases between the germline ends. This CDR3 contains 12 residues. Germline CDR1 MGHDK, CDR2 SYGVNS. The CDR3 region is CASNYRDNEQFF. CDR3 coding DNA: TGTGCCAGCAACTACCGGGACAATGAGCAGTTCTTC. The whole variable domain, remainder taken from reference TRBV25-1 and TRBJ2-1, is EADIYQTPRYLVIGTGKKITLECSQTMGHDKMYWYQQDPGMELHLIHYSYGVNSTEKGDLSSESTVSRIRTEHFPLTLESARPSHTSQYLCASNYRDNEQFFGPGTRLTVL.

The CDR3 DNA sequence: TGTGCCAGCAGCCCCACTACTAGCGGGAGCTCCTACGAGCAGTACTTC. Amino acid sequence: CASSPTTSGSSYEQYF. J is TRBJ2-7 and V is TRBV5-4, with 11 bases lining up with TRBD2. The V segment lost 4 bases and the J segment 0 bases; nucleotides outside the gene matches: 6. Germline assignment: CDR1 SGHNT and CDR2 YYREEE (reference sequence). CDR3 length: 16 amino acids.

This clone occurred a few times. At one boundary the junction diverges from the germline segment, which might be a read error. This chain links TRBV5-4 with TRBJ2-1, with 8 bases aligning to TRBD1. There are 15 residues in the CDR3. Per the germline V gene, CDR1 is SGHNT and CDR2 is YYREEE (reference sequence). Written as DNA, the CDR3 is TGTGCCGGCAGCTTAAGAGCAGGGGGCGCGGGTGAGCAGTTCTTC. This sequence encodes CAGSLRAGGAGEQFF.

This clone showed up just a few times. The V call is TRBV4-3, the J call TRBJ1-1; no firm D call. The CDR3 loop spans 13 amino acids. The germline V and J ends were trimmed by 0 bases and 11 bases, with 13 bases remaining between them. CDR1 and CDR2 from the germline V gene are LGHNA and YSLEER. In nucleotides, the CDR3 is TGCGCCAGCAGCCAAGATCGGATCCAATCCGCTTTCTTT. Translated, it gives CASSQDRIQSAFF.

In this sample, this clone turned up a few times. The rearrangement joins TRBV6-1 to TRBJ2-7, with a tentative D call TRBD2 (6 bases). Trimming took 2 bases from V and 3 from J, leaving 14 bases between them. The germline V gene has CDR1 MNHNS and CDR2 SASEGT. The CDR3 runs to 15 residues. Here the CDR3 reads CASSERRDWHYEQYF. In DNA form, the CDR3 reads TGTGCCAGCAGTGAACGCCGGGACTGGCACTACGAGCAGTACTTC.

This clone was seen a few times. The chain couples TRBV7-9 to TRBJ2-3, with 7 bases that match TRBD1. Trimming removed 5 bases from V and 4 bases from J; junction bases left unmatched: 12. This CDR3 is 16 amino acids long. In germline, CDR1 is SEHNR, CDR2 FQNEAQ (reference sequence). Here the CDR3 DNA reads TGTGCCAGCAGCCTCAGGGAGACAGGGAAGTCAGATACGCAGTATTTT. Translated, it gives CASSLRETGKSDTQYF. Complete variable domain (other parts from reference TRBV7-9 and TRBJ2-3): DTGVSQNPRHKITKRGQNVTFRCDPISEHNRLYWYRQTLGQGPEFLTYFQNEAQLEKSRLLSDRFSAERPKGSFSTLEIQRTEQGDSAMYLCASSLRETGKSDTQYFGPGTRLTVL.

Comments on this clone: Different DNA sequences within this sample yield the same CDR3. The CDR3 sequence: CASSVGQGTDTQYF. The CDR3 region has the DNA TGTGCCAGCAGCGTAGGCCAGGGCACAGATACGCAGTATTTT. The rearrangement links TRBV9 to TRBJ2-3; D remains ambiguous. The length of the CDR3 is 14 residues. The V and J ends lost 0 bases and 1 base respectively, with 6 bases between them. Per germline, CDR1 SGDLS and CDR2 YYNGEE.

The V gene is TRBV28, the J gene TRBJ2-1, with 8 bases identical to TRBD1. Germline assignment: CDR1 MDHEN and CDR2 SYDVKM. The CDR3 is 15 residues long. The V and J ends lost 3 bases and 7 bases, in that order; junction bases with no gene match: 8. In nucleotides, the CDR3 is TGTGCCAGCAGTTTGGGGCAGGGGGCACGGAATGAGCAGTTCTTC. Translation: CASSLGQGARNEQFF.

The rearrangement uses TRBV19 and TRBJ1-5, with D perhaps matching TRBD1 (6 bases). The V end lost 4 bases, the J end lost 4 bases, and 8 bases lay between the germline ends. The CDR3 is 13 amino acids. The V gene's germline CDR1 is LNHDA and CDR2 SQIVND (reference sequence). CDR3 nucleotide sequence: TGTGCCAGTAGTACAGGGGCAAATCAGCCCCAGCATTTT. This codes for CASSTGANQPQHF.

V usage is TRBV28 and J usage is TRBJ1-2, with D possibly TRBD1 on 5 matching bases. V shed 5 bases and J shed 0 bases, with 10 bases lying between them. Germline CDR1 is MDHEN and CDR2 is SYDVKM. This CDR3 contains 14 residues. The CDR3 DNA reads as TGTGCCAGCAGTAAAGACAGCACTAACTATGGCTACACCTTC. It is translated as CASSKDSTNYGYTF.

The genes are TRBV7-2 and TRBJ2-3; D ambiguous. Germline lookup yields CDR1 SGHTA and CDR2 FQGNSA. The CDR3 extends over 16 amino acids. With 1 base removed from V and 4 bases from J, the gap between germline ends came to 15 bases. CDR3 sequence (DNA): TGTGCCAGCAGCTTAGGGAGCATAGTCAGAGCAGATACGCAGTATTTT. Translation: CASSLGSIVRADTQYF. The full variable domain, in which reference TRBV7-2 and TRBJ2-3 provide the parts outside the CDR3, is GAGVSQSPSNKVTEKGKDVELRCDPISGHTALYWYRQSLGQGLEFLIYFQGNSAPDKSGLPSDRFSAERTGGSVSTLTIQRTQQEDSAVYLCASSLGSIVRADTQYFGPGTRLTVL.

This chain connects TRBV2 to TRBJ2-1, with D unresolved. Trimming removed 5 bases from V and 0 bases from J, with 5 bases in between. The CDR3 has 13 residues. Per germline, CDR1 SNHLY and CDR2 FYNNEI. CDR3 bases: TGTGCCAGCAGTCAGAACTCCTACAATGAGCAGTTCTTC. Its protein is CASSQNSYNEQFF.

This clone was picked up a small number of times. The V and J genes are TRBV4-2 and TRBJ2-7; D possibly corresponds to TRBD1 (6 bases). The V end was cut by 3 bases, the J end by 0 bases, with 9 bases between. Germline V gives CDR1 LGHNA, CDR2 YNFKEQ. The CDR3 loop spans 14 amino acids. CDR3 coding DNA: TGTGCCAGCAGCCAGGGACAAGGCTCCTACGAGCAGTACTTC. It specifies CASSQGQGSYEQYF.

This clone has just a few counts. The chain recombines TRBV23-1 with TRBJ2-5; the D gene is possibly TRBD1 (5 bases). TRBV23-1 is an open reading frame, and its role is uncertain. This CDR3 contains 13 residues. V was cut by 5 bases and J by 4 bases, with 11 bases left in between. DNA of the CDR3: TGCGCCAGCAGTAAGGGGATACCAGAGACCCAGTACTTC. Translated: CASSKGIPETQYF.

The CDR3 nucleotides are TGTGCCACCTGGGACCCGGGAAAACTTAGCAATCAGCCCCAGCATTTT. Its translation: CATWDPGKLSNQPQHF. This chain joins TRBV10-3 and TRBJ1-5; a weak D match, TRBD1 (5 bases). V was shortened by 10 bases and J by 0 bases, with 19 bases between the two germline ends. This CDR3 is built from 16 residues. Looked up from germline, CDR1 is ENHRY and CDR2 is SYGVKD.

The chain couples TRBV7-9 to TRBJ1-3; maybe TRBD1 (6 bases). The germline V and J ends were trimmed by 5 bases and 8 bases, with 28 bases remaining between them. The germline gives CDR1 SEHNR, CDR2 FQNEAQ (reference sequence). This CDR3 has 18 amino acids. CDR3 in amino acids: CASSILPSTGTKGHTIYF. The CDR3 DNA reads TGTGCCAGCAGCATTCTACCCTCTACGGGGACAAAGGGCCACACCATATATTTT.